The present TCR beta chain was sequenced within a study of molecular identifiers for immune sequencing clone quantification (dated by TCRdb to the late 2010s). For context, the study as a whole: In a replicate experiment, RNA from around 20,000 or 100,000 naive CD8 T cells was split into five aliquots, four of which were sequenced. This methods study benchmarked molecular-identifier clustering-based TCR repertoire sequencing (MIDCIRS) and TCR RNA copy counting, using CD8 T cells to do so.

In the case of this clonotype: No antigen is known for it. A much larger clone is a single base away; this may be a read error.

Libraries of naive CD8 T cells were built from anywhere between about 17,000 and 1,000,000 sorted cells, with 10%, 30% or 50% of the purified RNA used. On a BD FACSAria II, naive CD8 T cells were FACS-sorted as CD8+CD4-CCR7+CD45RA+ and collected into RLT Plus buffer. To test detection sensitivity, Jurkat RNA equivalent to over 8 TCR copies was spiked into samples of roughly 20,000-1,100,000 naive CD8 T cells. Enrichment of CD8 T cells was performed with RosetteSep CD8+ T Cell Enrichment Cocktail and Ficoll-Paque, after which ACK red cell lysis was carried out. Library preparation was by PCR. Sequencing relied on a NextSeq 500. Preparation of bulk TCR libraries followed a previously described approach, with the TCR primers listed in Table S5. The Qiagen AllPrep DNA/RNA kit was used to purify total RNA. Reads from multiple sequencing runs of the same library were pooled before analysis. Per the original workflow: Reads were retained only if an exact TCR constant sequence was present, and the retained reads were trimmed to 150 nt and grouped according to their 12-nt molecular barcodes. Reads in each barcode group were sub-clustered using a 15% Levenshtein threshold, and a quality-weighted consensus sequence was built for each RNA molecule. Non-functional sequences were removed, as were lower-count sequences one edit away from another. Based on fitting two negative binomial distributions, any barcode sub-cluster with under 20% of the maximum read count was discarded. Through fastp at Q25 and MiXCR, TCRdb rebuilt clones from the public reads, retaining in-frame beta chains. A single entry per CDR3 protein holds the most common genes and DNA from its merged rows. TCRdb, rather than the study authors, made the V and J calls. The sample includes more than 450,000 distinct CDR3 sequences, with about a quarter observed a single time. Together, the top ten hold approximately 0.76% of the sample.

Reading from cysteine to phenylalanine, the CDR3 counts 14 amino acids. Solely the CDR3 DNA is kept, with 42 bases framed from the first base. Deletion took 4 bases off V and 4 bases off J, with a span of 12 bases between the germline ends. From the germline V gene (reference sequence), CDR1 is PRHDT and CDR2 is FYEKMQ. The research as a whole found: The naive libraries included spiked-in Jurkat TCR RNA (roughly ten copies' worth), and this Jurkat TCR RNA is not part of the donor repertoire. In CMV-specific effector cells, over 99% of molecules were held by clones above 20 RNA copies, whereas under 1% of molecules were held by such clones in naive cells. Modeling estimated around 3 recovered TCR RNA copies per cell, compared with about 10 by digital PCR, which implies roughly 30% capture efficiency. When barcode sub-clustering was omitted, TCR diversity was inflated by chimeric consensus sequences, with chimeras reaching as high as 47%. Highly expanded clone sizes could be underestimated because identical TCR molecules may share a barcode. Spiked-in Jurkat TCR RNA equivalent to a single cell was reported to be detectable even among some 910,000 naive CD8 T cells.

The rearrangement joined TRBV13 to TRBJ2-3; the D gene is not confidently resolved. The receptor was derived from a human donor in good health. Some libraries in this study had Jurkat cell RNA spiked in. The sample comprised naive CD8+ T cells from blood, with Jurkat cell RNA spiked in. This specimen's cell subset or site label, per the study, means: FACS-sorted CD8+CD4-CCR7+CD45RA+ naive T cells. The sequence in DNA is TGTGCCAGCAGCTCCGAGACGAGCGCAGATACGCAGTATTTT. This translates into CASSSETSADTQYF. The entire variable domain, with the stretches around the CDR3 drawn from the reference TRBV13 and TRBJ2-3 proteins, is AAGVIQSPRHLIKEKRETATLKCYPIPRHDTVYWYQQGPGQDPQFLISFYEKMQSDKGSIPDRFSAQQFSDYHSELNMSSLELGDSALYFCASSSETSADTQYFGPGTRLTVL.